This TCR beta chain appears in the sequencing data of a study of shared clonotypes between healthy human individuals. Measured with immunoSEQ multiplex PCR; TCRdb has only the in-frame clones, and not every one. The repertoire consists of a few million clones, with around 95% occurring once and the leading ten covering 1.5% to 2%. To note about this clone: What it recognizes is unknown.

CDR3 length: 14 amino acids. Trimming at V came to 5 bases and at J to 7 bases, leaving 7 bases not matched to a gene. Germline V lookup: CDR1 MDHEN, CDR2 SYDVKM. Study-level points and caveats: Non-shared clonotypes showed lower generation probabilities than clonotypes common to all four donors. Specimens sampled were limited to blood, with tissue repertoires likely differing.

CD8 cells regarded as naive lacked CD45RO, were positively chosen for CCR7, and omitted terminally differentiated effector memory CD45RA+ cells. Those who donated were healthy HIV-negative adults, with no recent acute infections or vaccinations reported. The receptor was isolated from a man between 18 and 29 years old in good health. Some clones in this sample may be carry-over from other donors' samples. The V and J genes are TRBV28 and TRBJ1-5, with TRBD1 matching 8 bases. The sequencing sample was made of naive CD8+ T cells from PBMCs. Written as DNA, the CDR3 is TGTGCCAGCAGTGCACGGGACAGGCGACAGCCCCAGCATTTT. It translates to CASSARDRRQPQHF. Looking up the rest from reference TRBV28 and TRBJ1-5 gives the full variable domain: DVKVTQSSRYLVKRTGEKVFLECVQDMDHENMFWYRQDPGLGLRLIYFSYDVKMKEKGDIPEGYSVSREKKERFSLILESASTNQTSMYLCASSARDRRQPQHFGDGTRLSIL.